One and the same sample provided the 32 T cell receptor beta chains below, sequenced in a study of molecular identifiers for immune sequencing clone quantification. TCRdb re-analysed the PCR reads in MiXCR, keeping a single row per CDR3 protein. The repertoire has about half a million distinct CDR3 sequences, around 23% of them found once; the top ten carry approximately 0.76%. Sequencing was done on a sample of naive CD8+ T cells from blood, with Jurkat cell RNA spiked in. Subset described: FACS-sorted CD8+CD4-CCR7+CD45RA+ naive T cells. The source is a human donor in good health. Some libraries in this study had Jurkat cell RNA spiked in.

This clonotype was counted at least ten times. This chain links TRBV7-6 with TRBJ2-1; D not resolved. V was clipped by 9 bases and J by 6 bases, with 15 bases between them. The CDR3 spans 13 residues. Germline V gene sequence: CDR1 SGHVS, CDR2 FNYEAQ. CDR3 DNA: TGTGCCAGTCTCTTTGGCGGAAGCAATGAGCAGTTCTTC. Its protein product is CASLFGGSNEQFF.

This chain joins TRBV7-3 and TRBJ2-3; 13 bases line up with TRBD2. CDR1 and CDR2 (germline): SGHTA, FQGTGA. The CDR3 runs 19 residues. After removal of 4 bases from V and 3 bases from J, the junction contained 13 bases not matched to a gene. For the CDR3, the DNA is TGTGCCAGCAGCTCGCGGTCAGGACTAGCGGGAGTCGAGACAGATACGCAGTATTTT. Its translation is CASSSRSGLAGVETDTQYF.

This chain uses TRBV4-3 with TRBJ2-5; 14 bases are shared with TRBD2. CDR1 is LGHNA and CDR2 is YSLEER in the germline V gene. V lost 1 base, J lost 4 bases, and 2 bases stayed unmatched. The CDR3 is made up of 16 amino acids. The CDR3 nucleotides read TGCGCCAGCAGCCAAGGACTAGCGGGAGGGGTAGAGACCCAGTACTTC. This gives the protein CASSQGLAGGVETQYF.

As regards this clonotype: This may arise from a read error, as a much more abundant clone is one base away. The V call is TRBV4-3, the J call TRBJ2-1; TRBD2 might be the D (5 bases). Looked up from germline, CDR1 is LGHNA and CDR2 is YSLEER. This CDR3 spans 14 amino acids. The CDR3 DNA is TGCGCCAGCCGCCAGGCGCGGGCCTACAATGAGCAGTTCTTC. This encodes CASRQARAYNEQFF.

CDR3 coding DNA: TGTGCTACTAAGGGATCCGACAATGAGCAGTTCTTC. It specifies CATKGSDNEQFF. V is TRBV12-3 or TRBV12-4 and J is TRBJ2-1; D gene uncertain. The CDR3 runs 12 residues.

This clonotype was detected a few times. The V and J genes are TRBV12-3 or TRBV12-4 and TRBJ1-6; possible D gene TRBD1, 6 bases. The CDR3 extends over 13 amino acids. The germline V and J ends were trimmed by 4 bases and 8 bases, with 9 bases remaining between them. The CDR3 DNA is TGTGCCAGCAGTTGGGCAGGGGATTCACCCCTCCACTTT. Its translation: CASSWAGDSPLHF.

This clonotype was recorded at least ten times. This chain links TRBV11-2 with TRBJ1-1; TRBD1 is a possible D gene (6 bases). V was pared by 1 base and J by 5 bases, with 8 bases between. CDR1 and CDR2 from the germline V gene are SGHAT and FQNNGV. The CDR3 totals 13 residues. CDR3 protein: CASSLATGTEAFF. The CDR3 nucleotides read TGTGCCAGCAGCTTAGCTACAGGGACTGAAGCTTTCTTT.

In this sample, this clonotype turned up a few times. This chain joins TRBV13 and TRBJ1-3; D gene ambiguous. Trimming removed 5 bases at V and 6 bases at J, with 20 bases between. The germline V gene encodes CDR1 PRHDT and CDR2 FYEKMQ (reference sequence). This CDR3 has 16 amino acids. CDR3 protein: CASSQTVAPGENTIYF. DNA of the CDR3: TGTGCCAGCAGCCAGACGGTGGCCCCCGGGGAAAACACCATATATTTT.

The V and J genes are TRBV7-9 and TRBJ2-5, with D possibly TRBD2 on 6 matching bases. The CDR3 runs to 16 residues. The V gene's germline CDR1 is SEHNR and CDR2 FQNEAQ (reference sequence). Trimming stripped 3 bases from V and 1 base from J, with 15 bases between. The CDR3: CASSFGGVNGQETQYF. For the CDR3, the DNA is TGTGCCAGCAGCTTCGGAGGGGTGAACGGCCAAGAGACCCAGTACTTC.

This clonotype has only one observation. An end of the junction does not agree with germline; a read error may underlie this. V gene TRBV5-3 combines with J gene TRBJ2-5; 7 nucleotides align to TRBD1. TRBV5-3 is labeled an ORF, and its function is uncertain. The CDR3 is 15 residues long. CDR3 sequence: CASSLGQLSGETRYF. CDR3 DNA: TGTGCCAGCAGCTTGGGACAGTTAAGCGGCGAGACCCGGTACTTC.

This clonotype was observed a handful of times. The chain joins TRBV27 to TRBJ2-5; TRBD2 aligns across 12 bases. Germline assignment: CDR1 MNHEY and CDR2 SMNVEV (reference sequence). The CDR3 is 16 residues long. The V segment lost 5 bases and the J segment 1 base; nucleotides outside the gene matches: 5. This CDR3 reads CASSLGLAGIQETQYF. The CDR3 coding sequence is TGTGCCAGCAGTCTGGGACTAGCGGGCATCCAAGAGACCCAGTACTTC.

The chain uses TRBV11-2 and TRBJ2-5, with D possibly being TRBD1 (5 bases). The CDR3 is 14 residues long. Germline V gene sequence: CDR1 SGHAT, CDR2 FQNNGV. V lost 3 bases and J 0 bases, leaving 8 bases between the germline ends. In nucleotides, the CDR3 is TGTGCCAGCAGCTTCGACAGCTACCAAGAGACCCAGTACTTC. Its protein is CASSFDSYQETQYF. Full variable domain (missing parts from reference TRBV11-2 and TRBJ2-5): EAGVAQSPRYKIIEKRQSVAFWCNPISGHATLYWYQQILGQGPKLLIQFQNNGVVDDSQLPKDRFSAERLKGVDSTLKIQPAKLEDSAVYLCASSFDSYQETQYFGPGTRLLVL.

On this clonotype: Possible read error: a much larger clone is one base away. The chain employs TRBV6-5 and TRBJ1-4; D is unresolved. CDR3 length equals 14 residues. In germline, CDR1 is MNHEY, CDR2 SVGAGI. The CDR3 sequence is CASRATWADEKLLF. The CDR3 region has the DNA TGTGCCAGCAGGGCTACGTGGGCGGATGAAAAACTGCTTTTT.

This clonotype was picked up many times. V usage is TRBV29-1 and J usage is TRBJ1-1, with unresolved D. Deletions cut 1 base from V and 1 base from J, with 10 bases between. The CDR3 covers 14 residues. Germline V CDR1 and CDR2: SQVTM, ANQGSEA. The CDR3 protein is CSVEGYKSNTEAFF. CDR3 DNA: TGCAGCGTTGAAGGCTATAAGTCGAACACTGAAGCTTTCTTT.

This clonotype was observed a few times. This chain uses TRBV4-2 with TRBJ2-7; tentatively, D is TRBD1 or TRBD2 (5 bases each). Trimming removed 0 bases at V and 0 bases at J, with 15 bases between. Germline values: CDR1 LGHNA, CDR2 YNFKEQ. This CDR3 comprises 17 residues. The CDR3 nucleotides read TGTGCCAGCAGCCAAGAAGTTGGGGGAGAGACCTCCTACGAGCAGTACTTC. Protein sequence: CASSQEVGGETSYEQYF.

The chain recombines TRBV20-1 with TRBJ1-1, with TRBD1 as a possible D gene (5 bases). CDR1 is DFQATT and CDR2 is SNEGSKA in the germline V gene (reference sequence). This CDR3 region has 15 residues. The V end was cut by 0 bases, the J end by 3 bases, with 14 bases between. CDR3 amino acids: CSARDSRAGYTEAFF. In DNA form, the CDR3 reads TGCAGTGCTAGAGATTCCAGGGCGGGCTACACTGAAGCTTTCTTT.

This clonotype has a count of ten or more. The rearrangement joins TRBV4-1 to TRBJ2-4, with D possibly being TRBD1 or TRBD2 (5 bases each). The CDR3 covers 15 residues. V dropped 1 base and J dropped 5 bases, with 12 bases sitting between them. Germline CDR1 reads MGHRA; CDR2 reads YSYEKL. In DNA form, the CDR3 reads TGCGCCAGCAGCCAAGCCCGGGACCTTCAAAACATTCAGTACTTC. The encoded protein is CASSQARDLQNIQYF.

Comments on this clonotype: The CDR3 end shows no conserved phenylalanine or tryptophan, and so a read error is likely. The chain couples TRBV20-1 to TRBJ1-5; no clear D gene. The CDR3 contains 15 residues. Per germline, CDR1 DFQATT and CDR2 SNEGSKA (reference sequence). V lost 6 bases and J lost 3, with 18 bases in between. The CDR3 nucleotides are TGCAGTGCCACCCCGGTGTTCGTATACAATCAGCCCCAGCATCTT. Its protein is CSATPVFVYNQPQHL.

The CDR3 loop is CASSYRGIGGEQYF. CDR3 bases: TGTGCCAGCAGTTACCGAGGGATAGGGGGCGAGCAGTACTTC. This sequence joins TRBV6-6 and TRBJ2-7; tentative D call: TRBD1 (6 bases). This CDR3 contains 14 residues. In germline, CDR1 is MNHNY, CDR2 SVGAGI (reference sequence). Trimming stripped 2 bases from V and 6 bases from J, with 14 bases between.

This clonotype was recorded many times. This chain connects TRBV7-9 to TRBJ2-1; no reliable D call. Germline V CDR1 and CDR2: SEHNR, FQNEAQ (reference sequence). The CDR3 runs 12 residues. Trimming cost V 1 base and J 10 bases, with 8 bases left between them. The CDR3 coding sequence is TGTGCCAGCAGCTTAGGGTCCTTCGAGCAGTTCTTC. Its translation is CASSLGSFEQFF.

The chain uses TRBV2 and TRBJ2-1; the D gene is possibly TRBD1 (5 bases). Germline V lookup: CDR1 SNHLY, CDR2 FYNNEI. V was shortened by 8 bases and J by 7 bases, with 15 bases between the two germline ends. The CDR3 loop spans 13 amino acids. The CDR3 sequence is CASGAMGLNEQFF. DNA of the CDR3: TGTGCCAGCGGAGCCATGGGGCTAAATGAGCAGTTCTTC.

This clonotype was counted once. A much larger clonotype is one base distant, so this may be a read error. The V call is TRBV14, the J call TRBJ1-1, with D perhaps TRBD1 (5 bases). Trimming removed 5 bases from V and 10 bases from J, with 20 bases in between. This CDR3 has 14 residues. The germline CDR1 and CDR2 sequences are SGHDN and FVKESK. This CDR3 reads CASSKNPRGSAAFF. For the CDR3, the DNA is TGTGCCAGCAGCAAAAATCCCCGGGGGTCTGCAGCTTTCTTT.

CDR3 in amino acids: CASSAGPTPEAFF. The DNA of the CDR3 is TGTGCCAGCAGCGCCGGACCAACGCCTGAAGCTTTCTTT. The chain employs TRBV7-8 and TRBJ1-1; D call uncertain. The V gene lost 5 bases and the J gene lost 6 bases, with 13 bases spanning the gap. CDR1 is SGHVS, CDR2 FQNEAQ, per germline. The CDR3 is 13 residues long.

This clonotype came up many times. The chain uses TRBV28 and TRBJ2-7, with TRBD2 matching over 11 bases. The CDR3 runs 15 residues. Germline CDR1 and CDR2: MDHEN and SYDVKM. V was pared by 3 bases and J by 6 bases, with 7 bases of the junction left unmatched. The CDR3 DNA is TGTGCCAGCAGTTTCGTCCGACTAGCGGGAAGCGAGCAGTACTTC. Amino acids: CASSFVRLAGSEQYF.

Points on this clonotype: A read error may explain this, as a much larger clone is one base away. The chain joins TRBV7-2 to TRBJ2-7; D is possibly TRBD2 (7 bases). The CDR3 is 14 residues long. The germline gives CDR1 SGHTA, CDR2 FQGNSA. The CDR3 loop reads CASSLGAGDYEPYF. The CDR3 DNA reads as TGTGCCAGCAGCTTAGGCGCAGGGGACTACGAGCCGTACTTC.

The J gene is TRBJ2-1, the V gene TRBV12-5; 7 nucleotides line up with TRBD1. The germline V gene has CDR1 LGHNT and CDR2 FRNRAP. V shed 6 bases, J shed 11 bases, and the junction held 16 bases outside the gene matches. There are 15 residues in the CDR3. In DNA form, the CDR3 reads TGTGCTAGTGGAGGGGGCCCTGACTCCCCCTACAAGCAGTTCTTC. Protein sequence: CASGGGPDSPYKQFF.

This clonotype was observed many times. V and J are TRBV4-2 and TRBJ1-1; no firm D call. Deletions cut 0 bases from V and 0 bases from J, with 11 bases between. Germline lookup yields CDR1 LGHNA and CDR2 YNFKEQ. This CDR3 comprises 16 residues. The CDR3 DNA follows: TGTGCCAGCAGCCAAGAGGACGGACTGCTGAACACTGAAGCTTTCTTT. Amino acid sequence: CASSQEDGLLNTEAFF.

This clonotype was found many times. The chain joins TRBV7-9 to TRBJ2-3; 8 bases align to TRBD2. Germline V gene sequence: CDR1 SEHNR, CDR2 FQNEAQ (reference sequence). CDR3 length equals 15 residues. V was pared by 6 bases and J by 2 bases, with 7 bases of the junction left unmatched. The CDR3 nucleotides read TGTGCCAGCAGGTCCCGGGGGGGACTCACAGATACGCAGTATTTT. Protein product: CASRSRGGLTDTQYF.

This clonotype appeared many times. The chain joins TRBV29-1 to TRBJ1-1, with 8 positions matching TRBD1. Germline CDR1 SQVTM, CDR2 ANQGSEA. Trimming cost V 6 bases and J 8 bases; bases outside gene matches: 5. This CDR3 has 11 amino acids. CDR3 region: CSVDDRGEAFF. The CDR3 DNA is TGCAGCGTAGACGACAGGGGAGAAGCTTTCTTT. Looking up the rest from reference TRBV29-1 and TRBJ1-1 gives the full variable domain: SAVISQKPSRDICQRGTSLTIQCQVDSQVTMMFWYRQQPGQSLTLIATANQGSEATYESGFVIDKFPISRPNLTFSTLTVSNMSPEDSSIYLCSVDDRGEAFFGQGTRLTVV.

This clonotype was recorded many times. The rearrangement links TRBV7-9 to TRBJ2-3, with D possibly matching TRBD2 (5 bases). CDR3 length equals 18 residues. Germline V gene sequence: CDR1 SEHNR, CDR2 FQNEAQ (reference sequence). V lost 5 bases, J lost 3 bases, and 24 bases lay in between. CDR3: CASSLPLRTPLDTDTQYF. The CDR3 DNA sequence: TGTGCCAGCAGCCTCCCCCTCAGGACCCCACTAGATACAGATACGCAGTATTTT.

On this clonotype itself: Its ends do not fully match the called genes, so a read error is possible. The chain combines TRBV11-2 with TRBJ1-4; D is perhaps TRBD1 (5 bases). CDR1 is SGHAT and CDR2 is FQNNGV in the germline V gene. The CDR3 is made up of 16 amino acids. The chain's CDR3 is CASSSTRWDFNEKPFF. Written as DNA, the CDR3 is TGTGCCAGCAGCTCGACTAGATGGGACTTTAATGAAAAACCGTTTTTT.

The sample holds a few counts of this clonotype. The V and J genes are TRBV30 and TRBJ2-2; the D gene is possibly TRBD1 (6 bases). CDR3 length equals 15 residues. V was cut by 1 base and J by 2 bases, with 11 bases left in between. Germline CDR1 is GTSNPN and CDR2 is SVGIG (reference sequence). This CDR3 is CAWSAGTYNTGELFF. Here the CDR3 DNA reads TGTGCCTGGAGTGCCGGGACATATAACACCGGGGAGCTGTTTTTT.